Listed here are 21 T cell receptor beta chains from one sample, sequenced in a study of blood T cell repertoires in COVID-19. Libraries were prepared by immunoSEQ multiplex PCR; TCRdb keeps only in-frame clonotypes and omits some of them. The repertoire holds under 200,000 clones, about 82% seen once, with around 6% in the top ten. Sequencing input: PBMCs or T cells enriched from blood (not recorded which). These TCRs come from a man aged 40-49 years with acute COVID-19.

The chain couples TRBV27 to TRBJ2-7, with 13 bases lining up with TRBD2. The CDR3 is 15 amino acids. Germline CDR1 is MNHEY and CDR2 is SMNVEV (reference sequence). V gave up 6 bases and J gave up 3 bases; unmatched junction bases: 5. The CDR3 bases are TGTGCCAGCAGCACCGGACTAGCGGGAGTCTACGAGCAGTACTTC. It codes for CASSTGLAGVYEQYF.

The chain is built from TRBV27 and TRBJ1-2; possible D gene TRBD1, 6 bases. The germline CDR1 and CDR2 sequences are MNHEY and SMNVEV (reference sequence). Trimming took 4 bases from V and 7 from J, leaving 13 bases between them. This CDR3 region has 13 residues. CDR3 amino acids: CASSSRGRGGYTF. CDR3 nucleotides: TGTGCCAGCAGTTCCAGGGGACGCGGTGGCTACACCTTC.

The genes are TRBV5-1 and TRBJ2-3; D ambiguous. V lost 1 base to trimming and J lost 5 bases, with 8 bases between them. CDR1 is SGHRS and CDR2 is YFSETQ in the germline V gene. CDR3 length: 13 amino acids. The CDR3 sequence: CASSLPTVDTQYF. DNA for the CDR3: TGCGCCAGCAGCTTGCCCACAGTAGATACGCAGTATTTT.

As DNA, the CDR3 is TGTGCCAGCAGCTTCCCCGACAGGGGAAGGAACACTGAAGCTTTCTTT. Its protein is CASSFPDRGRNTEAFF. The chain employs TRBV7-9 and TRBJ1-1; 8 bases agree with TRBD1. CDR1 and CDR2 (germline): SEHNR, FQNEAQ (reference sequence). The ends lost 3 bases at V and 1 base at J; junction bases unmatched: 7. The CDR3 is made up of 16 amino acids.

The V and J genes are TRBV21-1 and TRBJ2-7; TRBD1, the D gene given by the table, was not confirmed from the DNA. TRBV21-1 constitutes a pseudogene. This CDR3 has 14 residues. CDR3 amino acids: CASSKSRGYYEQYF. CDR3 bases: TGTGCCAGCAGCAAGAGTAGGGGGTACTACGAGCAGTACTTC.

The chain carries TRBV27 and TRBJ1-4; D is unclear. Looked up from germline, CDR1 is MNHEY and CDR2 is SMNVEV (reference sequence). The CDR3 extends over 14 amino acids. Trimming took 0 bases from V and 5 from J, leaving 7 bases between them. CDR3 DNA: TGTGCCAGCAGTTTATCACAGCCGAATGAAAAACTGTTTTTT. Translated: CASSLSQPNEKLFF.

The rearrangement links TRBV7-9 to TRBJ2-7; 9 positions agree with TRBD1. Trimming removed 2 bases from V and 5 bases from J; junction bases left unmatched: 4. CDR1 and CDR2 from the germline V gene are SEHNR and FQNEAQ (reference sequence). CDR3 length: 14 amino acids. The DNA for the CDR3 is TGTGCCAGCAGCTTAAAGGACAGGGGAGACGAGCAGTACTTC. Translating it yields CASSLKDRGDEQYF.

V usage is TRBV10-3 and J usage is TRBJ2-7, with 14 nucleotides matching TRBD2. With 1 base clipped from V and 7 bases from J, the junction kept 6 bases outside the gene matches. Per germline, CDR1 ENHRY and CDR2 SYGVKD. The CDR3 covers 16 residues. The CDR3 region is CAISELGLAGEGEQYF. CDR3 coding DNA: TGTGCCATCAGTGAGTTGGGACTAGCGGGAGAGGGTGAGCAGTACTTC.

V usage is TRBV28 and J usage is TRBJ1-1; 8 positions match TRBD1. The V segment lost 7 bases and the J segment 5 bases; nucleotides outside the gene matches: 12. CDR3 length: 15 amino acids. Germline V gene data show CDR1 as MDHEN and CDR2 as SYDVKM. As DNA, the CDR3 is TGTGCCAGCACCAAGGCCGGCAGGGGGCATACTGAAGCTTTCTTT. Translation gives CASTKAGRGHTEAFF.

This chain uses TRBV5-4 with TRBJ2-1; no firm D call. The CDR3 is made up of 13 amino acids. The V end lost 4 bases, the J end lost 2 bases, and 7 bases lay between the germline ends. Germline CDR1 reads SGHNT; CDR2 reads YYREEE (reference sequence). This CDR3 reads CASSPRTYNEQFF. The DNA for the CDR3 is TGTGCCAGCAGCCCCCGTACCTACAATGAGCAGTTCTTC.

This clone was seen only once. The chain links TRBV5-4 to TRBJ1-1; D possibly corresponds to TRBD1 (5 bases). This CDR3 contains 14 residues. V dropped 5 bases and J dropped 2 bases, with 13 bases sitting between them. The germline V gene encodes CDR1 SGHNT and CDR2 YYREEE (reference sequence). CDR3 residues: CASRSGQTNTEAFF. The CDR3, as DNA: TGTGCCAGCAGATCAGGACAAACCAACACTGAAGCTTTCTTT.

The genes are TRBV7-2 and TRBJ2-7, with D perhaps TRBD1 (5 bases). CDR1 SGHTA and CDR2 FQGNSA come from the germline V gene. The ends were cut back, 3 bases at V and 0 bases at J, with 9 bases in the middle. CDR3 length: 14 residues. The CDR3 protein is CASSFYRSSYEQYF. In nucleotides, the CDR3 is TGTGCCAGCAGCTTTTACAGGAGCTCCTACGAGCAGTACTTC.

This clone appeared a few times. Other nucleotide sequences in the sample specify the same CDR3. This rearrangement joins TRBV29-1 to TRBJ2-7; D may be TRBD1 (6 bases). Deletions cut 7 bases from V and 2 bases from J, with 12 bases between. Germline V gene data show CDR1 as SQVTM and CDR2 as ANQGSEA. The CDR3 is made up of 12 amino acids. The CDR3 nucleotides read TGCAGCGCGCTCAGGGGAACCTACGAGCAGTACTTC. It yields the protein CSALRGTYEQYF.

The gene calls are TRBV4-3 and TRBJ2-7, with a possible D match to TRBD2 (6 bases). CDR1 is LGHNA and CDR2 is YSLEER in the germline V gene. V lost 0 bases and J lost 5, with 8 bases in between. This CDR3 is built from 13 residues. The CDR3 loop is CASSQEREDEQYF. The CDR3 nucleotides read TGCGCCAGCAGCCAAGAGCGGGAAGACGAGCAGTACTTC.

The V and J genes are TRBV19 and TRBJ2-1, with 10 positions matching TRBD2. Germline CDR1 reads LNHDA; CDR2 reads SQIVND (reference sequence). The ends lost 6 bases at V and 0 bases at J; junction bases unmatched: 17. The CDR3 has 20 amino acids. The CDR3 here is CASRHRPRLSGRDSYNEQFF. The CDR3 nucleotides are TGTGCCAGTAGACATCGGCCCAGACTGAGCGGGAGGGACTCCTACAATGAGCAGTTCTTC.

The genes are TRBV7-2 and TRBJ1-2; a weak D match, TRBD1 (6 bases). Between the trimmed V and J ends, which lost 0 bases and 6 bases, there was a span of 8 bases. The CDR3 is made up of 13 amino acids. Germline assignment: CDR1 SGHTA and CDR2 FQGNSA. The CDR3 reads CASSLARQDGYTF. The CDR3 DNA follows: TGTGCCAGCAGCTTAGCCAGACAGGATGGCTACACCTTC.

This chain connects TRBV28 to TRBJ2-7, with 9 bases identical to TRBD2. Germline V gives CDR1 MDHEN, CDR2 SYDVKM. This CDR3 region has 17 residues. J gave up 4 bases and V 2 bases, and 12 bases lay outside the gene matches. The CDR3, as DNA: TGTGCCAGCAGTTTAATTTCGACCGGGACTAGCATATACGAGCAGTACTTC. It yields the protein CASSLISTGTSIYEQYF.

The CDR3: CASRYDSAGGNTIYF. CDR3 in DNA: TGTGCCAGCAGGTACGACAGCGCTGGAGGAAACACCATATATTTT. The V call is TRBV6-6, the J call TRBJ1-3; the D gene is possibly TRBD1 (5 bases). The CDR3 spans 15 residues. Trimming took off 6 bases at V and 4 bases at J, with 16 bases between the two ends. Per the germline V gene, CDR1 is MNHNY and CDR2 is SVGAGI (reference sequence).

The chain uses TRBV19 and TRBJ1-5; D is unclear. V lost 0 bases and J lost 2, with 17 bases in between. The CDR3 consists of 18 residues. The germline V gene encodes CDR1 LNHDA and CDR2 SQIVND (reference sequence). CDR3 region: CASSIEHWGIAGNQPQHF. CDR3 nucleotides: TGTGCCAGTAGTATAGAGCATTGGGGAATAGCGGGCAATCAGCCCCAGCATTTT.

The chain recombines TRBV7-6 with TRBJ1-2; 7 positions agree with TRBD1. V lost 5 bases to trimming and J lost 8 bases; unmatched junction nucleotides: 11. Germline-derived CDR1 and CDR2 are SGHVS and FNYEAQ. The CDR3 runs 14 residues. The CDR3 DNA follows: TGTGCCAGCAGCCAGGGGGACGGTGGGGTCGGCTACACCTTC. Its protein is CASSQGDGGVGYTF.

The genes are TRBV30 and TRBJ1-5; TRBD1 matches at 7 bases. Germline CDR1 GTSNPN, CDR2 SVGIG (reference sequence). V shed 0 bases, J shed 7 bases, and the junction held 6 bases outside the gene matches. This CDR3 comprises 14 residues. The CDR3 DNA sequence: TGTGCCTGGAGTGTAGGCAGGGGGGCCCAGCCCCAGCATTTT. As protein: CAWSVGRGAQPQHF. Full variable domain (remainder filled in from reference TRBV30 and TRBJ1-5): SQTIHQWPATLVQPVGSPLSLECTVEGTSNPNLYWYRQAAGRGLQLLFYSVGIGQISSEVPQNLSASRPQDRQFILSSKKLLLSDSGFYLCAWSVGRGAQPQHFGDGTRLSIL.